This T cell receptor beta chain comes out of a study of T cells expressing NK-cell markers. Study details: Seven of the eight sequenced donors were classified as HCMV-seropositive, and one was classified as seronegative.

Libraries used 5'RACE template switching adding universal primer site and UMIs. TCRdb re-called the 5' RACE reads; one entry per CDR3 protein, DNA not given. Recorded for this sample: about 460,000 distinct CDR3 sequences. This sequence was found in a woman in her 50s in good health. Sequenced input: blood T cells: a sorted CD56 or NKG2C T cell subset, CD4+ or CD8+ T cells, or bulk PBMC T cells (not recorded which).

The CDR3 is CASSRTGTALRGANVLTF. The chain employs TRBV7-8 and TRBJ2-6; checking the TCRdb D call of TRBD1 is not possible without DNA. The CDR3 is 18 residues long. Germline V gives CDR1 SGHVS, CDR2 FQNEAQ. Based on the CDR3 plus reference TRBV7-8 and TRBJ2-6, the full variable domain is GAGVSQSPRYKVAKRGQDVALRCDPISGHVSLFWYQQALGQGPEFLTYFQNEAQLDKSGLPSDRFFAERPEGSVSTLKIQRTQQEDSAVYLCASSRTGTALRGANVLTFGAGSRLTVL.